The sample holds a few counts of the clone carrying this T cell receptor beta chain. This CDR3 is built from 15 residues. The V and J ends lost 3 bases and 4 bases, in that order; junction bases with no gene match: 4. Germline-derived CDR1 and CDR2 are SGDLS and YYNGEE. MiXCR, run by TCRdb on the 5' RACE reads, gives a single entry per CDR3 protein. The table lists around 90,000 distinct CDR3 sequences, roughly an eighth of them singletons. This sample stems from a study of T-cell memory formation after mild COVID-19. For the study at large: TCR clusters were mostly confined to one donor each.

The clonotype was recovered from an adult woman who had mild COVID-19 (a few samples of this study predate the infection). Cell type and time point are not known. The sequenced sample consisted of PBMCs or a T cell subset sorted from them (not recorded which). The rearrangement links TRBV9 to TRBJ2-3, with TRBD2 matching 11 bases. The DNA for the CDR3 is TGTGCCAGCAGCGGTAGCGGGAGGGCGTCAGATACGCAGTATTTT. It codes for CASSGSGRASDTQYF. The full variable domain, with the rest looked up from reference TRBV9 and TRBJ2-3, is DSGVTQTPKHLITATGQRVTLRCSPRSGDLSVYWYQQSLDQGLQFLIQYYNGEERAKGNILERFSAQQFPDLHSELNLSSLELGDSALYFCASSGSGRASDTQYFGPGTRLTVL.